These T cell receptor beta chains were read from a single sample in a study of blood T cell repertoires in COVID-19. TCRdb's copy holds only in-frame clones and misses some; the assay was immunoSEQ multiplex PCR. Among about 250,000 clones listed, over 75% were seen once. Sequencing input: PBMCs or T cells enriched from blood (not recorded which). These receptors came from a man between 35 and 55 years old who had recovered from COVID-19. Both conserved end residues are part of each CDR3. The D gene is left open where the match is weak. Not all rows give a size; the values are once, few, many and, for expanded clones, a class.

v_call: TRBV30; d_call: NA; j_call: TRBJ1-1; clone_size: NA; cdr3_nt: TGTGCCTGGAGCGCGTTAGGGGAAGTTACTGAAGCTTTCTTT; cdr3_aa: CAWSALGEVTEAFF
v_call: TRBV6-4; d_call: TRBD2; j_call: TRBJ2-2; clone_size: NA; cdr3_nt: TGTGCCAGTCGGCGGGAGGTGGGCGCCGGGGAGCTGTTTTTT; cdr3_aa: CASRREVGAGELFF
v_call: TRBV6-5; d_call: NA; j_call: TRBJ2-7; clone_size: NA; cdr3_nt: TGTGCCAGCAGTTACTCCCTGTACAGGTCCTACGAGCAGTACTTC; cdr3_aa: CASSYSLYRSYEQYF
v_call: TRBV11-2; d_call: NA; j_call: TRBJ1-2; clone_size: NA; cdr3_nt: TGTGCCAGCAGCCAGGATCAGGGTTTCTATGGCTACACCTTC; cdr3_aa: CASSQDQGFYGYTF
v_call: TRBV7-2; d_call: TRBD1; j_call: TRBJ2-7; clone_size: once; cdr3_nt: TGTGCCAGCAGCTTGAGGGACAGTAACTACGAGCAGTACTTC; cdr3_aa: CASSLRDSNYEQYF
v_call: TRBV27; d_call: TRBD1; j_call: TRBJ1-6; clone_size: once; cdr3_nt: TGTGCCAGCAGTGTGACAGGGAATAATTCACCCCTCCACTTT; cdr3_aa: CASSVTGNNSPLHF
v_call: TRBV7-2; d_call: TRBD2; j_call: TRBJ2-7; clone_size: few; cdr3_nt: TGTGCCAGCAGCTTAGGCGGGAGGGGGGCCTACGAGCAGTACTTC; cdr3_aa: CASSLGGRGAYEQYF
v_call: TRBV7-3; d_call: NA; j_call: TRBJ2-3; clone_size: NA; cdr3_nt: TGTGCCAGCAGCCAAGGACGCGGGGAGGTGACCACAGATACGCAGTATTTT; cdr3_aa: CASSQGRGEVTTDTQYF
v_call: TRBV7-2; d_call: NA; j_call: TRBJ2-3; clone_size: NA; cdr3_nt: TGTGCCAGCAGCTGGGGGGGCGGGGCAGATACGCAGTATTTT; cdr3_aa: CASSWGGGADTQYF
v_call: TRBV11-1; d_call: NA; j_call: TRBJ1-1; clone_size: once; cdr3_nt: TGTGCCAGCAGCCATGTGAACACTGAAGCTTTCTTT; cdr3_aa: CASSHVNTEAFF
v_call: TRBV19; d_call: TRBD1; j_call: TRBJ1-2; clone_size: NA; cdr3_nt: TGTGCCAGTAGCCAATCTGGGACAGGCCCTTTGGGGAGCTACACCTTC; cdr3_aa: CASSQSGTGPLGSYTF
v_call: TRBV4-3; d_call: TRBD1; j_call: TRBJ2-7; clone_size: NA; cdr3_nt: TGCGCCAGCAGCCTGGGGGACAGGATTTACGAGCAGTACTTC; cdr3_aa: CASSLGDRIYEQYF
v_call: TRBV2; d_call: TRBD1; j_call: TRBJ1-5; clone_size: NA; cdr3_nt: TGTGCCAGCAGGGACTCCGGGACAGGGAGTAGGCAGCCCCAGCATTTT; cdr3_aa: CASRDSGTGSRQPQHF
v_call: TRBV6-2/TRBV6-3; d_call: TRBD1; j_call: TRBJ1-1; clone_size: few; cdr3_nt: TGTGCCAGCAGTAGGGGGCGACAGAGGGACTTT; cdr3_aa: CASSRGRQRDF
v_call: TRBV19; d_call: NA; j_call: TRBJ2-5; clone_size: NA; cdr3_nt: TGTGCCAGTAGTATGGCACCCTCAGGGACCCAGTACTTC; cdr3_aa: CASSMAPSGTQYF
v_call: TRBV20-1; d_call: TRBD1; j_call: TRBJ1-2; clone_size: NA; cdr3_nt: TGCAGTGCTAGTTTTGGTTTGTCAGGGGGCCGGGGCTACACCTTC; cdr3_aa: CSASFGLSGGRGYTF
v_call: TRBV11-2; d_call: NA; j_call: TRBJ2-3; clone_size: NA; cdr3_nt: TGTGCCAGCAGCTTAACCAGAAGCACAGATACGCAGTATTTT; cdr3_aa: CASSLTRSTDTQYF
v_call: TRBV18; d_call: TRBD1; j_call: TRBJ2-5; clone_size: NA; cdr3_nt: TGTGCCAGCTCACTATTACCCCTACGGACAGGGGACGAGACCCAGTACTTC; cdr3_aa: CASSLLPLRTGDETQYF
v_call: TRBV4-2; d_call: NA; j_call: TRBJ2-7; clone_size: NA; cdr3_nt: TGTGCCAGCAGCCAAGATTTGGCAAGCTACGAGCAGTACTTC; cdr3_aa: CASSQDLASYEQYF
v_call: TRBV7-9; d_call: NA; j_call: TRBJ1-2; clone_size: few; cdr3_nt: TGTGCCAGCCGACCGGACAGTCTCTATGGCTACACCTTC; cdr3_aa: CASRPDSLYGYTF
v_call: TRBV21-1; d_call: NA; j_call: TRBJ1-4; clone_size: few; cdr3_nt: TGTGCCAGCAGCAAAGGAGGGGGCGGTGAAAAACTGTTTTTT; cdr3_aa: CASSKGGGGEKLFF
v_call: TRBV3-1/TRBV3-2; d_call: TRBD2; j_call: TRBJ2-7; clone_size: NA; cdr3_nt: TGTGCCAGCAGCCAAGAGTGGGGGGGAGTCCCCTACGAGCAGTACTTC; cdr3_aa: CASSQEWGGVPYEQYF
v_call: TRBV5-1; d_call: TRBD1; j_call: TRBJ1-5; clone_size: NA; cdr3_nt: TGCGCCAGCAGCACGGGACAGGAAAATCAGCCCCAGCATTTT; cdr3_aa: CASSTGQENQPQHF
v_call: TRBV15; d_call: TRBD2; j_call: TRBJ2-3; clone_size: NA; cdr3_nt: TGTGCCACCAGCAGAGAAGCGACTAGCGGGGGGAATACGCAGTATTTT; cdr3_aa: CATSREATSGGNTQYF
v_call: TRBV30; d_call: NA; j_call: TRBJ2-3; clone_size: NA; cdr3_nt: TGTGCCTGGAGAAGACTAGGAGGGGATCCAGGTACGCAGTATTTT; cdr3_aa: CAWRRLGGDPGTQYF
v_call: TRBV7-2; d_call: TRBD2; j_call: TRBJ2-5; clone_size: NA; cdr3_nt: TGTGCCAGCAGCATAACGTTTTTAGCGGGGTCCCAAGAGACCCAGTACTTC; cdr3_aa: CASSITFLAGSQETQYF
v_call: TRBV30; d_call: NA; j_call: TRBJ1-4; clone_size: NA; cdr3_nt: TGTGCCTGGAATCAGCAGGGAGGGAAACTGTTTTTT; cdr3_aa: CAWNQQGGKLFF
v_call: TRBV15; d_call: NA; j_call: TRBJ2-7; clone_size: NA; cdr3_nt: TGTGCCACCAGCAGAGATTTAGCTTTTGCCTACGAGCAGTACTTC; cdr3_aa: CATSRDLAFAYEQYF
v_call: TRBV5-4; d_call: NA; j_call: TRBJ2-1; clone_size: NA; cdr3_nt: TGTGCCAGCAGCCATGGGACACACAATGAGCAGTTCTTC; cdr3_aa: CASSHGTHNEQFF
v_call: TRBV4-3; d_call: NA; j_call: TRBJ2-2; clone_size: NA; cdr3_nt: TGCGCCAGCAGCCGCAGTCTTACCGGGGAGCTGTTTTTT; cdr3_aa: CASSRSLTGELFF
v_call: TRBV20-1; d_call: NA; j_call: TRBJ1-1; clone_size: NA; cdr3_nt: TGCAGTGCTAGTCGACAGACCACTGAAGCTTTCTTT; cdr3_aa: CSASRQTTEAFF
v_call: TRBV24-1; d_call: TRBD1; j_call: TRBJ2-3; clone_size: NA; cdr3_nt: TGTGCCACCACCATGCGGACAGGGAGCACAGATACGCAGTATTTT; cdr3_aa: CATTMRTGSTDTQYF
v_call: TRBV6-5; d_call: NA; j_call: TRBJ1-3; clone_size: NA; cdr3_nt: TGTGCCAGCAGACCCCTGGACAGCTCTGGAAACACCATATATTTT; cdr3_aa: CASRPLDSSGNTIYF
v_call: TRBV19; d_call: NA; j_call: TRBJ2-3; clone_size: NA; cdr3_nt: TGTGCCAGTACCCTCGGGATTTACACAGATACGCAGTATTTT; cdr3_aa: CASTLGIYTDTQYF
v_call: TRBV5-4; d_call: NA; j_call: TRBJ2-7; clone_size: NA; cdr3_nt: TGTGCCAGCAGCCCGAGAGGGGGCGAGCAGTACTTC; cdr3_aa: CASSPRGGEQYF
v_call: TRBV7-3; d_call: NA; j_call: TRBJ2-3; clone_size: NA; cdr3_nt: TGTGCCAGCAGCCGCGGAAATAGCGGCCCCCCAGCAGATACGCAGTATTTT; cdr3_aa: CASSRGNSGPPADTQYF
v_call: TRBV27; d_call: NA; j_call: TRBJ2-7; clone_size: once; cdr3_nt: TGTGCCAGCAGTAAGTCAGGGTCCTACGAGCAGTACTTC; cdr3_aa: CASSKSGSYEQYF
v_call: TRBV18; d_call: TRBD2; j_call: TRBJ2-1; clone_size: NA; cdr3_nt: TGTGCCAGCTCACCGTCTAGCGGGAGGGGAGTCGAGCAGTTCTTC; cdr3_aa: CASSPSSGRGVEQFF
v_call: TRBV19; d_call: TRBD1; j_call: TRBJ1-5; clone_size: NA; cdr3_nt: TGTGCCAGTAGCTCCTGGGACAGGCACTCCACTAGCAATCAGCCCCAGCATTTT; cdr3_aa: CASSSWDRHSTSNQPQHF
v_call: TRBV5-8; d_call: NA; j_call: TRBJ2-2; clone_size: once; cdr3_nt: TGTGCCAGCAGCTGGGACATTGGGGGCACCGGGGAGCTGTTTTTT; cdr3_aa: CASSWDIGGTGELFF
v_call: TRBV7-9; d_call: TRBD2; j_call: TRBJ2-1; clone_size: NA; cdr3_nt: TGTGCCAGCAGCTCCTCTCAGCGGGAGGGGAATGAGCAGTTCTTC; cdr3_aa: CASSSSQREGNEQFF
v_call: TRBV9; d_call: TRBD2; j_call: TRBJ2-2; clone_size: NA; cdr3_nt: TGTGCCAGCAGCCTTCGGGGGGCGAACACCGGGGAGCTGTTTTTT; cdr3_aa: CASSLRGANTGELFF
v_call: TRBV7-2; d_call: NA; j_call: TRBJ2-3; clone_size: NA; cdr3_nt: TGTGCCAGCAGCCCCACAGCGGGCATCACAGATACGCAGTATTTT; cdr3_aa: CASSPTAGITDTQYF
v_call: TRBV19; d_call: NA; j_call: TRBJ1-2; clone_size: NA; cdr3_nt: TGTGCCAGTAGTATGTTGGGTTCGGCCAGGGCCCTTATGGGCTACACCTTC; cdr3_aa: CASSMLGSARALMGYTF
v_call: TRBV6-6; d_call: NA; j_call: TRBJ1-4; clone_size: NA; cdr3_nt: TGTGCCAGCAGCCCCAACGGGGTAGAAAAACTGTTTTTT; cdr3_aa: CASSPNGVEKLFF
v_call: TRBV30; d_call: TRBD1; j_call: TRBJ1-1; clone_size: NA; cdr3_nt: TGTGCCTGGAGGGCTACAGGGGGCGCAGGGGGAGCTTTCTTT; cdr3_aa: CAWRATGGAGGAFF
v_call: TRBV11-2; d_call: NA; j_call: TRBJ2-7; clone_size: NA; cdr3_nt: TGTGCCAGCAGCATTCCCGGGAGCTATGGGCAGTACTTC; cdr3_aa: CASSIPGSYGQYF
v_call: TRBV21-1; d_call: NA; j_call: TRBJ1-5; clone_size: NA; cdr3_nt: TGTGCCAGCAGTAAAGGGCGGAATAATCAGCCCCAGCATTTT; cdr3_aa: CASSKGRNNQPQHF
v_call: TRBV4-3; d_call: NA; j_call: TRBJ1-1; clone_size: NA; cdr3_nt: TGCGCCAGCAGCCAAGAAAGGGGGATCCAGACAGGCAGTAACACTGAAGCTTTCTTT; cdr3_aa: CASSQERGIQTGSNTEAFF
v_call: TRBV9; d_call: NA; j_call: TRBJ1-2; clone_size: NA; cdr3_nt: TGTGCCAGCAGCGTAGGAGAGCTCTATGGCTACACCTTC; cdr3_aa: CASSVGELYGYTF
v_call: TRBV21-1; d_call: NA; j_call: TRBJ2-3; clone_size: NA; cdr3_nt: TGTGCCAGCAGCTCGACTAGCGGGGGCCGTGTCAGATATTTT; cdr3_aa: CASSSTSGGRVRYF
v_call: TRBV9; d_call: TRBD2; j_call: TRBJ2-5; clone_size: NA; cdr3_nt: TGTGCCAGCAGCGTAGACCCCGGGACTAGCAAAGAGACCCAGTACTTC; cdr3_aa: CASSVDPGTSKETQYF
v_call: TRBV9; d_call: TRBD1; j_call: TRBJ2-7; clone_size: NA; cdr3_nt: TGTGCCAGCAACCAAGCTCCGGGACAGGGGTACGAGCAGTACTTC; cdr3_aa: CASNQAPGQGYEQYF
v_call: TRBV7-2; d_call: TRBD2; j_call: TRBJ2-3; clone_size: NA; cdr3_nt: TGTGCCAGCAGCTTAGATGGCGGGAGTGTGGGAGATACGCAGTATTTT; cdr3_aa: CASSLDGGSVGDTQYF
v_call: TRBV10-1; d_call: TRBD2; j_call: TRBJ2-7; clone_size: NA; cdr3_nt: TGCGCCAGCAGTGACGGGCCCGCCTTACTAGCGGGGGGGCCGGAGGAGCAGTACTTC; cdr3_aa: CASSDGPALLAGGPEEQYF